The clone carrying this TCR beta chain was recorded at least ten times. Germline V gives CDR1 SGHVS, CDR2 FNYEAQ. The V gene end was trimmed by 5 bases and the J gene end by 5 bases; junction bases not matched to a gene: 12. The CDR3 spans 16 residues. The sample belongs to a study of T cell repertoires in cytomegalovirus infection. One entry per CDR3 protein results from TCRdb running MiXCR on the reads. Of a few hundred thousand distinct CDR3 sequences in the sample, 26% were seen once. The chain links TRBV7-6 to TRBJ2-5, with 9 positions matching TRBD2. The clonotype originates from a human donor in good health (CMV status not recorded). Some clones in this sample may be carry-over from other donors' samples. The specimen sequenced was PBMCs. The CDR3 sequence is CASSGLAGGPRETQYF. In nucleotides, the CDR3 is TGTGCCAGCAGCGGTCTCGCGGGAGGGCCTAGGGAGACCCAGTACTTC.